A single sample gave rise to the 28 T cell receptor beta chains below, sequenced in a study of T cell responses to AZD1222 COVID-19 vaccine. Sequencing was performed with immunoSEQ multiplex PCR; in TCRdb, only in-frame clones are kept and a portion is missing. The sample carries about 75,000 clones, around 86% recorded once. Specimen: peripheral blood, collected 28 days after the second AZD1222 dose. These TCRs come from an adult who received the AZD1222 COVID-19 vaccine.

Written as DNA, the CDR3 is TGTGCCAGCAGTGAAGGCGGGTATGAAGCCTACGAGCAGTACTTC. Amino acids: CASSEGGYEAYEQYF. The gene calls are TRBV6-1 and TRBJ2-7, with D perhaps TRBD2 (5 bases). Germline CDR1 MNHNS, CDR2 SASEGT. The CDR3 contains 15 residues. The V and J ends lost 1 base and 2 bases respectively, with 12 bases between them.

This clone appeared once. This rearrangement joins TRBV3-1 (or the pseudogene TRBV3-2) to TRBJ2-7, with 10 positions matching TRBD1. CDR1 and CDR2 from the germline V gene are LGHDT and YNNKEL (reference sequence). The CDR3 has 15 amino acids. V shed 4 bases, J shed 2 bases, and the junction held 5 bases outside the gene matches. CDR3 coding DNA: TGTGCCAGCAGCCGAGGGACAGGGGATCCCTACGAGCAGTACTTC. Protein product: CASSRGTGDPYEQYF.

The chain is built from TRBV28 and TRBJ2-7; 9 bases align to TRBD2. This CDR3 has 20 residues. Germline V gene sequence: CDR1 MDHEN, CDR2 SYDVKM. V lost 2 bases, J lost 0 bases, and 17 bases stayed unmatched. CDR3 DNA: TGTGCCAGCAGTTTACCTCTCGGGCAATTGGAGCGGGGGGTCTCCTACGAGCAGTACTTC. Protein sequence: CASSLPLGQLERGVSYEQYF.

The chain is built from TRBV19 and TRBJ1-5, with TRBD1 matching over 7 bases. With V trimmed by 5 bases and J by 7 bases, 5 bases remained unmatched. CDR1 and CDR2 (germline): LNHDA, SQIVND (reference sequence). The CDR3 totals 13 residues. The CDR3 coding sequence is TGTGCCAGTAGTGATCAGGGGGACCAGCCCCAGCATTTT. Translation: CASSDQGDQPQHF.

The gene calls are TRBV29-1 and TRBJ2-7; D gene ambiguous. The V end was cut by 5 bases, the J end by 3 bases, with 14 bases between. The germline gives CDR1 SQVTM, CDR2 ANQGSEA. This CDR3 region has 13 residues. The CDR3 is CSVSGTQIYEQYF. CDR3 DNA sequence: TGCAGCGTTTCGGGCACGCAGATCTACGAGCAGTACTTC.

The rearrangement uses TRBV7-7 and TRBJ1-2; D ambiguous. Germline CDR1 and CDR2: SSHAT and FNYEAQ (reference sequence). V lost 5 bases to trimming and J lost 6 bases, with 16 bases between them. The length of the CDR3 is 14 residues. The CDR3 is CASSPLAGLDGYTF. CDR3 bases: TGTGCCAGCAGCCCCCTAGCGGGGTTGGATGGCTACACCTTC.

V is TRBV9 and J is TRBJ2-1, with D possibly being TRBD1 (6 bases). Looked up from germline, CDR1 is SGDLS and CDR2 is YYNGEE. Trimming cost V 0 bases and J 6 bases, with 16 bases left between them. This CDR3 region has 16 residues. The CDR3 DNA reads TGTGCCAGCAGCGTAGCAGGGGTCGGGCGGAGCAATGAGCAGTTCTTC. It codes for CASSVAGVGRSNEQFF.

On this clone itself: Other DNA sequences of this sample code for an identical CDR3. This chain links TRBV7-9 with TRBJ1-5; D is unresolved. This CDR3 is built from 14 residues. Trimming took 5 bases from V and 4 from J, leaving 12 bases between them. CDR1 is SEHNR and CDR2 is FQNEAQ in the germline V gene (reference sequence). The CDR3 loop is CASSRGGGNQPQHF. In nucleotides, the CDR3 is TGTGCCAGCAGCCGTGGTGGTGGAAATCAGCCCCAGCATTTT.

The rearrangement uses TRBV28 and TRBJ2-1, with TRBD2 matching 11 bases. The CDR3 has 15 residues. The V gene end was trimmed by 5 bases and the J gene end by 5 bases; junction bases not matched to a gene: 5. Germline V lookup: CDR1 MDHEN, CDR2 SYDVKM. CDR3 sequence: CASSAPGLADNEQFF. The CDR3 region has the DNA TGTGCCAGCAGTGCGCCGGGACTAGCGGACAATGAGCAGTTCTTC.

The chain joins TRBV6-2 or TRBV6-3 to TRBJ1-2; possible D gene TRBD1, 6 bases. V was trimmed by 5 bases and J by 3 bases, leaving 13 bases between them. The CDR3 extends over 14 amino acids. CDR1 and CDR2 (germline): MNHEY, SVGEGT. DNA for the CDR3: TGTGCCAGCAGTGGACCGGGACACTACTATGGCTACACCTTC. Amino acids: CASSGPGHYYGYTF.

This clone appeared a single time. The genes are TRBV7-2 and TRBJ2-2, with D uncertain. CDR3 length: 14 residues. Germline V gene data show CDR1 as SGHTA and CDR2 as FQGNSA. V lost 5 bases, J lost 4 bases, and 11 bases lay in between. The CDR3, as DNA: TGTGCCAGCAGCCTGACACCGATCACCGGGGAGCTGTTTTTT. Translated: CASSLTPITGELFF.

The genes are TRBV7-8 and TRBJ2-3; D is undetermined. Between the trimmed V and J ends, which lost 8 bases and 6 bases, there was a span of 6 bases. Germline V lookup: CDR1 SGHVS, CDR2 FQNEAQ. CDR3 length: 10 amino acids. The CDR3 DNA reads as TGTGCCAGCGGTAGGGATACGCAGTATTTT. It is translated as CASGRDTQYF.

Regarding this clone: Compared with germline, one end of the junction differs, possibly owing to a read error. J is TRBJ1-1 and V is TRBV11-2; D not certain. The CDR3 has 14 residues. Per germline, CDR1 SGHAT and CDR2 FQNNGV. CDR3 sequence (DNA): TGTGCCAGCACCTTACTGGTGCCTCGGTCCGAAGCTTTCTTT. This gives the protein CASTLLVPRSEAFF.

For the CDR3, the DNA is TGTGCCAGCAGCCCTTGGACAGGCGAGGGGAATGAGCAGTTCTTC. Residues: CASSPWTGEGNEQFF. The chain has TRBV7-9 and TRBJ2-1; TRBD1 agrees at 7 bases. Germline V gene sequence: CDR1 SEHNR, CDR2 FQNEAQ (reference sequence). The J segment lost 7 bases and the V segment lost 5 bases, leaving 11 bases of the junction unmatched. This CDR3 is built from 15 residues.

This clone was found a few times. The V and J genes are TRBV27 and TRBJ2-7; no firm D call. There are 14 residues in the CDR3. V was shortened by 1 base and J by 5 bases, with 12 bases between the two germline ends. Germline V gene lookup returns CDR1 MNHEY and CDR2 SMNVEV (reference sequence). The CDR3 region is CASSLLGRLNEQYF. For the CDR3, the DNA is TGTGCCAGCAGTTTATTGGGCAGGCTCAACGAGCAGTACTTC.

CDR3 nucleotide sequence: TGTGCCAGCAGCTTGTGGGGGCAAACCGGGGAGCTGTTTTTT. It specifies CASSLWGQTGELFF. This chain links TRBV5-6 with TRBJ2-2; a weak D match, TRBD1 (6 bases). This CDR3 spans 14 amino acids. CDR1 and CDR2 from the germline V gene are SGHDT and YYEEEE. V was pared by 1 base and J by 5 bases, with 9 bases between.

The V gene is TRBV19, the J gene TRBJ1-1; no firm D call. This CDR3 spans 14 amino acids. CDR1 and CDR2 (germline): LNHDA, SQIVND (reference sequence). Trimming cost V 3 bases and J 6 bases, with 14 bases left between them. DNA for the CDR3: TGTGCCAGTAGTATCGGGCGGGTGGAGGCTGAAGCTTTCTTT. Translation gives CASSIGRVEAEAFF.

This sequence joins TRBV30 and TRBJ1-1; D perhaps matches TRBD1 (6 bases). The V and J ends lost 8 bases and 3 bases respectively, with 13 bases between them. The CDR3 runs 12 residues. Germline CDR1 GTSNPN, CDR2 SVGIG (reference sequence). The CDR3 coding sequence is TGTGCCCAAGGACAGACGGACACTGAAGCTTTCTTT. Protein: CAQGQTDTEAFF.

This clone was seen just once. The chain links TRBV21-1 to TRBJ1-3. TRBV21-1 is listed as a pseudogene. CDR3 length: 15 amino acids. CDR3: CAGRGGGGTGNTIYF. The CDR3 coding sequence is TGTGCCGGACGTGGGGGGGGTGGTACTGGAAACACCATATATTTT.

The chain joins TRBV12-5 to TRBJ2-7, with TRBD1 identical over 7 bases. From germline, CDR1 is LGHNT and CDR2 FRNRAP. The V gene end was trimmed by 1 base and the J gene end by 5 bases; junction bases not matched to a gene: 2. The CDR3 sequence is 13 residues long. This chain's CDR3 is CASGLGQGDEQYF. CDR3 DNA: TGTGCTAGTGGTTTGGGGCAGGGGGACGAGCAGTACTTC.

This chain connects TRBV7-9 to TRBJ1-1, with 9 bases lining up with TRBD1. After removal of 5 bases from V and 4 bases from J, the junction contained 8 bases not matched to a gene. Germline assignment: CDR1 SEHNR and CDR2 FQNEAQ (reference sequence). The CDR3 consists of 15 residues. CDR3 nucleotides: TGTGCCAGCAGCCCGGGACAGGGAATCACCACTGAAGCTTTCTTT. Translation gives CASSPGQGITTEAFF.

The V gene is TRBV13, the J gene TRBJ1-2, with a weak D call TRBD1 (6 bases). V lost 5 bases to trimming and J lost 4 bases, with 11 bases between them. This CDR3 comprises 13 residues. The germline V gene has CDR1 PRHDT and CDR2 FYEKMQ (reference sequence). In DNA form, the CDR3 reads TGTGCCAGCAGCAAACAGGGTCTCTATGGCTACACCTTC. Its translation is CASSKQGLYGYTF.

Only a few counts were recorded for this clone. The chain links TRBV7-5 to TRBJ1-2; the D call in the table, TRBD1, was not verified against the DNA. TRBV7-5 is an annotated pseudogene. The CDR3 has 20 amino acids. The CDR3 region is CVRSLALPPRQEPTNYGYTF. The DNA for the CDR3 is TGTGTCAGAAGCTTAGCGCTTCCCCCTCGACAGGAGCCTACTAACTATGGCTACACCTTC.

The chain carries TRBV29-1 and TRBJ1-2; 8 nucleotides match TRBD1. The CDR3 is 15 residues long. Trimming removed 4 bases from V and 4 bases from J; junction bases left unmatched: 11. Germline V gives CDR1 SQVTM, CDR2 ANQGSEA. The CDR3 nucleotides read TGCAGCGTTGTTCCCCAGGGGGCGATAGGCTATGGCTACACCTTC. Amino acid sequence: CSVVPQGAIGYGYTF.

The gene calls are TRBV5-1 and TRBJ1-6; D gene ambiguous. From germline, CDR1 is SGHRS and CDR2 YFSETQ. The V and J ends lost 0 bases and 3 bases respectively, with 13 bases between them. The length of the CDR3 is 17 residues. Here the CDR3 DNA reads TGCGCCAGCAGCTTGGACCCACGAGACTTCTATAATTCACCCCTCCACTTT. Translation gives CASSLDPRDFYNSPLHF.

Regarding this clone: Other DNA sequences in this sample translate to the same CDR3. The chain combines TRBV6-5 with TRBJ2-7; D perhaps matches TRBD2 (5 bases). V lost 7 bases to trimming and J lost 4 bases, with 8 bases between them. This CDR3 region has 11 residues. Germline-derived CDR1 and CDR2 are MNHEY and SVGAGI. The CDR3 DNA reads TGTGCCAGCACCGAGGGTTACGAGCAGTACTTC. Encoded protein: CASTEGYEQYF.

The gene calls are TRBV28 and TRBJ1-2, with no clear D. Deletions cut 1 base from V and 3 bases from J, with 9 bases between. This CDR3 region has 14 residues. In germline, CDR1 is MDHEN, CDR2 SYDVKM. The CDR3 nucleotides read TGTGCCAGCAGTTTATCTCGGCTAGACTATGGCTACACCTTC. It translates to CASSLSRLDYGYTF.

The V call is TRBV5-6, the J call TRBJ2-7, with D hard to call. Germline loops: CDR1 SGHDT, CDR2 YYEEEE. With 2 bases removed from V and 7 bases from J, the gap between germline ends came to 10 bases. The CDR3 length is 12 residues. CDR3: CASSFGINEQYF. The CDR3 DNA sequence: TGTGCCAGCAGCTTTGGGATCAATGAGCAGTACTTC. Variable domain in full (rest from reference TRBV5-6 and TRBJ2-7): DAGVTQSPTHLIKTRGQQVTLRCSPKSGHDTVSWYQQALGQGPQFIFQYYEEEERQRGNFPDRFSGHQFPNYSSELNVNALLLGDSALYLCASSFGINEQYFGPGTRLTVT.